Following are 16 T cell receptor beta chains from one sample sequenced in a study of Graves' ophthalmopathy and Graves' hyperthyroidism. Scientists amplified the TCR beta CDR3 regions from RNA transcripts. HTBI primers served in a first-round RT-PCR, which a second-round multiplex PCR followed. Via MiXCR, TCRdb re-called the multiplex PCR reads, giving one row per CDR3 protein. The table shows over a million distinct CDR3 sequences, with around a third occurring only once. The sample comprised peripheral blood or thyroid tissue (not recorded which). All receptors derive from an adult man with Graves' hyperthyroidism.

The chain joins TRBV20-1 to TRBJ2-3; the D gene is possibly TRBD1 (5 bases). CDR1 is DFQATT, CDR2 SNEGSKA, per germline (reference sequence). V was clipped by 0 bases and J by 2 bases, with 15 bases between them. The CDR3 loop spans 16 amino acids. The chain's CDR3 is CSARDGIGEITDTQYF. The CDR3 DNA reads TGCAGTGCTAGAGATGGTATAGGGGAAATCACAGATACGCAGTATTTT.

At least ten counts were recorded for this clonotype. The V call is TRBV11-2, the J call TRBJ1-6, with D hard to call. This CDR3 is 12 amino acids long. V lost 4 bases and J lost 8, with 6 bases in between. Germline V gene sequence: CDR1 SGHAT, CDR2 FQNNGV. The CDR3 region has the DNA TGTGCCAGCAGCTCCCTAGATTCACCCCTCCACTTT. Translation: CASSSLDSPLHF.

The chain is built from TRBV10-2 and TRBJ2-7; 7 nucleotides agree with TRBD2. The V segment lost 7 bases and the J segment 1 base; nucleotides outside the gene matches: 10. Germline-derived CDR1 and CDR2 are WSHSY and SAAADI. The length of the CDR3 is 15 residues. CDR3 sequence: CASMTGGSDSYEQYF. The CDR3 DNA is TGCGCCAGCATGACGGGCGGGAGTGATTCCTACGAGCAGTACTTC.

This rearrangement joins TRBV29-1 to TRBJ1-2, with D hard to call. Trimming shortened V by 8 bases and J by 3 bases, and 13 bases separated the two germline ends. This CDR3 has 12 residues. Germline V gene lookup returns CDR1 SQVTM and CDR2 ANQGSEA. CDR3 sequence reads: CSLEVADYGYTF. The CDR3 nucleotides are TGCAGCTTAGAGGTGGCAGACTATGGCTACACCTTC. Full variable domain (rest looked up from reference TRBV29-1 and TRBJ1-2): SAVISQKPSRDICQRGTSLTIQCQVDSQVTMMFWYRQQPGQSLTLIATANQGSEATYESGFVIDKFPISRPNLTFSTLTVSNMSPEDSSIYLCSLEVADYGYTFGSGTRLTVV.

The rearrangement links TRBV10-3 to TRBJ2-7, with 8 positions matching TRBD1. With 5 bases clipped from V and 7 bases from J, the junction kept 10 bases outside the gene matches. CDR3 length equals 14 residues. Germline V CDR1 and CDR2: ENHRY, SYGVKD. This CDR3 reads CAISYAQGAWEQYF. CDR3 nucleotide sequence: TGTGCCATCAGTTACGCGCAGGGGGCTTGGGAGCAGTACTTC.

This clonotype was counted many times. CDR3 bases: TGTGCCATCAGTGATTCTGGGGCCGGCACAGATACGCAGTATTTT. Protein sequence: CAISDSGAGTDTQYF. The chain joins TRBV10-3 to TRBJ2-3; D may be TRBD1 (5 bases). CDR1 ENHRY and CDR2 SYGVKD come from the germline V gene. Trimming stripped 3 bases from V and 1 base from J, with 11 bases between. This CDR3 contains 15 residues.

This clonotype was counted only a few times. The chain employs TRBV7-9 and TRBJ1-5, with unresolved D. V dropped 5 bases and J dropped 14 bases, with 25 bases sitting between them. The CDR3 totals 15 residues. Germline V gene lookup returns CDR1 SEHNR and CDR2 FQNEAQ (reference sequence). The CDR3: CASSHGSSGSPHEHF. In nucleotides, the CDR3 is TGTGCCAGCAGCCACGGATCTAGCGGGAGCCCCCACGAGCATTTT.

This clonotype was picked up many times. Relative to the germline gene, one junction end is altered; a read error may explain this. The chain has TRBV12-3 or TRBV12-4 and TRBJ2-2; D is perhaps TRBD2 (6 bases). The CDR3 has 14 amino acids. CDR3 sequence reads: CASSLRENTGELFF. CDR3 bases: TGTGCCAGTAGTTTGCGGGAGAACACCGGGGAGCTGTTTTTT.

In this sample, this clonotype turned up many times. The V gene is TRBV10-3, the J gene TRBJ2-7, with D maybe TRBD2 (7 bases). This CDR3 region has 13 residues. V gave up 11 bases and J gave up 0 bases, with 14 bases separating them. Germline CDR1 reads ENHRY; CDR2 reads SYGVKD. CDR3 coding DNA: TGTGCCTCCGGGGGCGGGAGCTCCTACGAGCAGTACTTC. Its protein is CASGGGSSYEQYF.

This rearrangement joins TRBV20-1 to TRBJ1-2; D gene ambiguous. CDR1 and CDR2 from the germline V gene are DFQATT and SNEGSKA (reference sequence). The CDR3 length is 13 residues. V lost 5 bases to trimming and J lost 3 bases, with 13 bases between them. The CDR3, as DNA: TGCAGTGCTTGGGATCCCGGTGACTATGGCTACACCTTC. It translates to CSAWDPGDYGYTF.

This chain uses TRBV6-5 with TRBJ2-7; 7 bases agree with TRBD1. Germline CDR1 and CDR2: MNHEY and SVGAGI. This CDR3 contains 15 residues. The J segment lost 4 bases and the V segment lost 4 bases, leaving 10 bases of the junction unmatched. The CDR3 coding sequence is TGTGCCAGCAGTTCAGGACAGGCTAGGATTTACGAGCAGTACTTC. This gives the protein CASSSGQARIYEQYF.

The chain combines TRBV12-3 or TRBV12-4 with TRBJ1-5; the match to TRBD1 covers 7 bases. V trimming: 4 bases; J trimming: 7 bases; junction bases outside the gene matches: 10. There are 15 residues in the CDR3. CDR3 loop: CASSYSRGGEQPQHF. CDR3 coding DNA: TGTGCCAGCAGTTACAGCCGAGGGGGCGAACAGCCCCAGCATTTT.

This clonotype came up many times. This chain joins TRBV15 and TRBJ2-2; tentatively, D is TRBD1 (6 bases). The CDR3 has 15 amino acids. CDR1 and CDR2 from the germline V gene are LNHNV and YYDKDF (reference sequence). V lost 3 bases to trimming and J lost 5 bases, with 13 bases between them. CDR3 bases: TGTGCCACCAGCAGTCCACAGGGTTGGACCGGGGAGCTGTTTTTT. It encodes CATSSPQGWTGELFF.

The CDR3, as DNA: TGTGCCAGCACAGCTCAGGAGGAGTACCAAGAGACCCAGTACTTC. Translated, it gives CASTAQEEYQETQYF. The rearrangement joins TRBV19 to TRBJ2-5, with D possibly TRBD2 on 5 matching bases. Trimming removed 9 bases from V and 0 bases from J, with 17 bases in between. The CDR3 sequence is 15 residues long. The V gene's germline CDR1 is LNHDA and CDR2 SQIVND (reference sequence).

V gene TRBV29-1 combines with J gene TRBJ2-3, with D tentatively TRBD2 (6 bases). Trimming removed 4 bases from V and 1 base from J, with 18 bases in between. CDR3 size: 16 residues. In germline, CDR1 is SQVTM, CDR2 ANQGSEA. The CDR3 loop is CSVGYGGTQGTDTQYF. The CDR3 nucleotides are TGCAGCGTTGGATACGGGGGAACCCAGGGCACAGATACGCAGTATTTT.

The chain recombines TRBV7-9 with TRBJ1-2; D remains unclear. Per germline, CDR1 SEHNR and CDR2 FQNEAQ (reference sequence). V was pared by 3 bases and J by 12 bases, with 14 bases between. The CDR3 extends over 12 amino acids. CDR3 in DNA: TGTGCCAGCAGCTTCTCGTCGGGCGGCCACACCTTC. This translates into CASSFSSGGHTF.